The next 2 T cell receptor beta chains were all read from a single sample in a study of CD8+ T cells in alopecia areata. Sequencing used cDNA as its template, made by extracting RNA and reverse transcribing it. TCRdb's table, derived via immunoSEQ multiplex PCR, lists solely in-frame clones and lacks some. The sample presents more than 90,000 clones, none singletons. Specimen: lesional skin. These TCRs come from a C3H/HeJ mouse with alopecia areata. The MHC haplotype recorded for the strain is H2-k.

Concerning this clone: The genes and germline here are from mouse. The CDR3 goes on 4 residues after the read ends, and that part is filled in from the germline J gene. The gene calls are TRBV19 and TRBJ1-4, with TRBD1 matching 8 bases. Per germline, CDR1 FNHDT and CDR2 SITEND (reference sequence). J was trimmed by 4 bases and V by 1 base; bases with no gene match: 3. This CDR3 has 15 amino acids. CDR3 sequence: CASSILGQDNERLFF. The CDR3 DNA, read in part, is TGTGCCAGCAGTATATTGGGACAGGACAACGAA.

A note on this clone: Mouse germline and gene names are used. Read coverage stops 4 residues before the CDR3 terminus; the germline J gene supplies the remainder. V usage is TRBV19 and J usage is TRBJ1-1; D not resolved. The V gene's germline CDR1 is FNHDT and CDR2 SITEND (reference sequence). This CDR3 contains 12 residues. The part of the CDR3 DNA that was read is TGTGCCAGCAGTATCCGTCAGACA. Amino acids: CASSIRQT. The full CDR3 protein is CASSIRQTEVFF. Filled out from reference TRBV19 and TRBJ1-1, the complete variable domain reads GGIITQTPKFLIGQEGQKLTLKCQQNFNHDTMYWYRQDSGKGLRLIYYSITENDLQKGDLSEGYDASREKKSSFSLTVTSAQKNEMAVFLCASSIRQTEVFFGKGTRLTVV.